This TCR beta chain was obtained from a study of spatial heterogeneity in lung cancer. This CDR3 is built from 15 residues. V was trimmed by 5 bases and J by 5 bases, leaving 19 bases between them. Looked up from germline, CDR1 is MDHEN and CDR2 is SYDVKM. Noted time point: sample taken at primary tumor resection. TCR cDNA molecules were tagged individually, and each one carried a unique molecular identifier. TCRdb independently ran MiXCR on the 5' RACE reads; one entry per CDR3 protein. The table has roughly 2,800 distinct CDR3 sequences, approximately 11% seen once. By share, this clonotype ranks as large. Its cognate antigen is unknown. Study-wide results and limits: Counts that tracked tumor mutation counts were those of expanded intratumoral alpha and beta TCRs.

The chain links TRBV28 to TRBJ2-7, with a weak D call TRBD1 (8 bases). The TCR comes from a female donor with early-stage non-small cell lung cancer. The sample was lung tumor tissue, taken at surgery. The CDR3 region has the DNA TGTGCCAGCAGTACCACAGGGGGGGCGGCTAACGAGCAGTACGTC. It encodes CASSTTGGAANEQYV.